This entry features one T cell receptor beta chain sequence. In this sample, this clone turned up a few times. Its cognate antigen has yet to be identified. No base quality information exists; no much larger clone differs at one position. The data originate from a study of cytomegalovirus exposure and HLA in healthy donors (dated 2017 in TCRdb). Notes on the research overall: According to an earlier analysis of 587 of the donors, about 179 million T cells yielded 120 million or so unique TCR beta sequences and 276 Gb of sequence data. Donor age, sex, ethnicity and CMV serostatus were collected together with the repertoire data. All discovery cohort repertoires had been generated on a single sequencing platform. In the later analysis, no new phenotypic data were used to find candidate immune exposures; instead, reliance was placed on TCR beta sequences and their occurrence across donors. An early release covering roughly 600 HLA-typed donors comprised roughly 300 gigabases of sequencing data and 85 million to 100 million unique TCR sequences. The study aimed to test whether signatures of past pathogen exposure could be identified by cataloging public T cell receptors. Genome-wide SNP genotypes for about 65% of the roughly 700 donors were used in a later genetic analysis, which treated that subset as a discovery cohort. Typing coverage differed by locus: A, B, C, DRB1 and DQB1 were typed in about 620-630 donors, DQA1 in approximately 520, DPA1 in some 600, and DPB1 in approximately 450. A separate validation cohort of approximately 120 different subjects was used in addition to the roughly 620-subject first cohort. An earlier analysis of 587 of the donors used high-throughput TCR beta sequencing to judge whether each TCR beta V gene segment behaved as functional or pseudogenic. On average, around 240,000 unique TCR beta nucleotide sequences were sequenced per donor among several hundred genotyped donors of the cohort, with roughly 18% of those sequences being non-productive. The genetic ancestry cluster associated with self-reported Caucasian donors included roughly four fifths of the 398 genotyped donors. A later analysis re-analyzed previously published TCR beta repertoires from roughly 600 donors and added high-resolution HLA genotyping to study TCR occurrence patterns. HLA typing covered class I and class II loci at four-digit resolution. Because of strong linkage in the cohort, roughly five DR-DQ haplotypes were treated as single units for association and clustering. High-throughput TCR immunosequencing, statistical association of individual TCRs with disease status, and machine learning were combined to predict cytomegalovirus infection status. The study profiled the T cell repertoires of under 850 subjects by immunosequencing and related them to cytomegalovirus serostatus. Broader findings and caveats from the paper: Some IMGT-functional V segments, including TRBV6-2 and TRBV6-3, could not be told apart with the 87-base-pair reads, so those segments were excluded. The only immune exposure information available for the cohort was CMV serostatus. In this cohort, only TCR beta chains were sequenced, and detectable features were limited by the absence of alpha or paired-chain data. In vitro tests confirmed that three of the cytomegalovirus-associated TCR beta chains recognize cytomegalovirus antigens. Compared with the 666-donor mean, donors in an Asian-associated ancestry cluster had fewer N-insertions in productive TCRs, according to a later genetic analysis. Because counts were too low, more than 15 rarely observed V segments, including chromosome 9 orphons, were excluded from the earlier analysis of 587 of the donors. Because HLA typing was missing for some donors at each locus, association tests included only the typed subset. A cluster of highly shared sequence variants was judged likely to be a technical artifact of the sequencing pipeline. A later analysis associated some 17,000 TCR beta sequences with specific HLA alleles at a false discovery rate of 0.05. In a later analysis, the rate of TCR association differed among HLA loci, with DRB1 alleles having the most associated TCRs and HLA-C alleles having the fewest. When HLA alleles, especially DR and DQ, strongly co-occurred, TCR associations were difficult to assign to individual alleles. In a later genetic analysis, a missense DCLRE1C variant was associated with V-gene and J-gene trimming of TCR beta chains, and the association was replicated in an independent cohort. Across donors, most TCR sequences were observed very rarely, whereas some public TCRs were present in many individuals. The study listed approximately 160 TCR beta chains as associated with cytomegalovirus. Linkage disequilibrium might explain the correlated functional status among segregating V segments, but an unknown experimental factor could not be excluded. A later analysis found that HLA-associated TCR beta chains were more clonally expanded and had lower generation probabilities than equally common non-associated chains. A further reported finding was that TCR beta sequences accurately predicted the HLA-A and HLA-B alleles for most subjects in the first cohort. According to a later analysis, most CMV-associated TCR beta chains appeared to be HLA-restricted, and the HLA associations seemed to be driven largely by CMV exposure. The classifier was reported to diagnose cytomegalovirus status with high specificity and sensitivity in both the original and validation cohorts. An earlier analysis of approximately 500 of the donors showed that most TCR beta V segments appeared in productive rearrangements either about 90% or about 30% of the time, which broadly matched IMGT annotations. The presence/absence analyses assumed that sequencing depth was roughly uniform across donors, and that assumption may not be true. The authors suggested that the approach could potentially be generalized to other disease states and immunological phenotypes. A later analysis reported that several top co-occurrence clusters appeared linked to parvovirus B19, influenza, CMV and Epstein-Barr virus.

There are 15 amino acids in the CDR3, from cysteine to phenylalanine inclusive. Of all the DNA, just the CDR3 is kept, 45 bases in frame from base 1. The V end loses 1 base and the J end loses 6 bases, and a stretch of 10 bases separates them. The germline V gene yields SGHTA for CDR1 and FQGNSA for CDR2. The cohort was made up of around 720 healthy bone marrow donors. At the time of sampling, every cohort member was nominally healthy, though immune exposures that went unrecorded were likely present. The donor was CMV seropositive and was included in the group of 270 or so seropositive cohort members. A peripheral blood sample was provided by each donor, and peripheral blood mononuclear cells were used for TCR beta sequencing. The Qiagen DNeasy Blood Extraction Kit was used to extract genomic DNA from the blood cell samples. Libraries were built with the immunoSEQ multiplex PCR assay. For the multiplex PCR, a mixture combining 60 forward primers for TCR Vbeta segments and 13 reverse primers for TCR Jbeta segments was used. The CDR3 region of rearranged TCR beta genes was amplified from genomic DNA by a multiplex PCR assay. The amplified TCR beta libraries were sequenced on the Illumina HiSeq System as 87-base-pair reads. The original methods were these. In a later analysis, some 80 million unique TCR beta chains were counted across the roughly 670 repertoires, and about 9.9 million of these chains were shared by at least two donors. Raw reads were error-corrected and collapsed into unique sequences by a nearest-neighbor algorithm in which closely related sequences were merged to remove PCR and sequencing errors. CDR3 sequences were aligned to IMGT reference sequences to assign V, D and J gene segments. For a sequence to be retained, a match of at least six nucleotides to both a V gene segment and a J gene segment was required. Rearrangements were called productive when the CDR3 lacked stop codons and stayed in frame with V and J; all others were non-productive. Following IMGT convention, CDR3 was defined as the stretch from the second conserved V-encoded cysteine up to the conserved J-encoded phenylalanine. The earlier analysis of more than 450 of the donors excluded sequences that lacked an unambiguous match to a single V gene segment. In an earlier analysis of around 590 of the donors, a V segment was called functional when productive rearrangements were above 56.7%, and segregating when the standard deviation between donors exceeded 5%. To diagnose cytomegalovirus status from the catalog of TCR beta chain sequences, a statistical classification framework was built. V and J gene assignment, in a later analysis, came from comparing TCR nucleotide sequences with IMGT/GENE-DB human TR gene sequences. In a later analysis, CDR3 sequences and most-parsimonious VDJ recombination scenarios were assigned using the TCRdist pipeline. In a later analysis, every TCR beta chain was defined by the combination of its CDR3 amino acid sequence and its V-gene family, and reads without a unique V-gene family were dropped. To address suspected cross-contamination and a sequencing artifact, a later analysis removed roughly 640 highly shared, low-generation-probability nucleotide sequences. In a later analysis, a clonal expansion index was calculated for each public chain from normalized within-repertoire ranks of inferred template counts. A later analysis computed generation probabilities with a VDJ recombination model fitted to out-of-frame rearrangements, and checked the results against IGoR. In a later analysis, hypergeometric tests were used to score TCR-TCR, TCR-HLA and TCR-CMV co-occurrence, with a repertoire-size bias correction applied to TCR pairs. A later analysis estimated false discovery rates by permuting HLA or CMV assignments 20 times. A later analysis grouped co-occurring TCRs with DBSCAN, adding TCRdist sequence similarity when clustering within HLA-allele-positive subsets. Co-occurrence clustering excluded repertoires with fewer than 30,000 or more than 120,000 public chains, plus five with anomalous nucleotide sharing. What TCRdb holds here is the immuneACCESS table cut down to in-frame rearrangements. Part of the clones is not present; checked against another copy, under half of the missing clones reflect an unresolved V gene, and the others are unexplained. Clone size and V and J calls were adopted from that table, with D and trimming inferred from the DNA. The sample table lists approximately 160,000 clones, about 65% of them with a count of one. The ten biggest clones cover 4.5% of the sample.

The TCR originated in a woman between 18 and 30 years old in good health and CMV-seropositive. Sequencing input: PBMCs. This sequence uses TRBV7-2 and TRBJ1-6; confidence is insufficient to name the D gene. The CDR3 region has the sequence CASSLGRLLNSPLHF. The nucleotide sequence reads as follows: TGTGCCAGCAGCTTAGGGCGGTTACTTAATTCACCCCTCCACTTT.